The rows below give T cell receptor beta chains drawn from one sample of a study of T cells in Graves' hyperthyroidism and ophthalmopathy. Each CDR3 protein gets one entry after TCRdb re-called the multiplex PCR reads with MiXCR. Of 250,000 to 350,000 distinct CDR3 sequences detected, roughly 17% appear once; the ten largest clones hold 33%. The sample consisted of blood. These receptors were obtained from a man in his thirties or forties with Graves' hyperthyroidism. Both conserved end residues are part of each CDR3. Fields, in order: CDR3 DNA, CDR3 protein, J gene, clone size, D gene, V gene. D genes are given only for firm matches. Some rows have no size entry. The others give once, few or many, or a class for an expanded clone.

CDR3 DNA: TGTGCCAGCAGCCTGGACTTCAACAGGGGAGTGCTGTTTTTT
CDR3 protein: CASSLDFNRGVLFF
J gene: TRBJ2-2
clone size: few
D gene: TRBD1
V gene: TRBV6-2/TRBV6-3

CDR3 DNA: TGTGCCAGCAGTTTACCAATCGACAGGGGCACAGATACGCAGTATTTT
CDR3 protein: CASSLPIDRGTDTQYF
J gene: TRBJ2-3
clone size: many
D gene: TRBD1
V gene: TRBV28

CDR3 DNA: TGTGCCAGCAGTGAAGGGACTAGCGGCCTTTACGAGCAGTACTTC
CDR3 protein: CASSEGTSGLYEQYF
J gene: TRBJ2-7
clone size: many
D gene: TRBD2
V gene: TRBV2

CDR3 DNA: TGTGCCAGCAGCCAAGAAGTCGGACAGCTAAATGAGCAGTTCTTC
CDR3 protein: CASSQEVGQLNEQFF
J gene: TRBJ2-1
clone size: few
D gene: -
V gene: TRBV14

CDR3 DNA: TGTGCCAGCTCACCAGCTAGCGGGAGGGCCGGTGAGCAGTTCTTC
CDR3 protein: CASSPASGRAGEQFF
J gene: TRBJ2-1
clone size: many
D gene: TRBD2
V gene: TRBV18

CDR3 DNA: TGTGCCAGCAGGAGGGGGGGAGGGTTCTACAATGAGCAGTTCTTC
CDR3 protein: CASRRGGGFYNEQFF
J gene: TRBJ2-1
clone size: many
D gene: -
V gene: TRBV6-1

CDR3 DNA: TGCAGTGCCGCGAAGACTAGCGGGACCTACGAGCAGTACTTC
CDR3 protein: CSAAKTSGTYEQYF
J gene: TRBJ2-7
clone size: few
D gene: TRBD2
V gene: TRBV20-1

CDR3 DNA: TGCAGTGCTAGATCGAGACTAGCGGGAGAATCCGAGCAGTACTTC
CDR3 protein: CSARSRLAGESEQYF
J gene: TRBJ2-7
clone size: few
D gene: TRBD2
V gene: TRBV20-1

CDR3 DNA: TGTGCCAGCAGTTACGACAGGGCGCAGTTCTTC
CDR3 protein: CASSYDRAQFF
J gene: TRBJ2-1
clone size: many
D gene: TRBD1
V gene: TRBV6-6

CDR3 DNA: TGCAGTGCTAGCGGACAGTACAATGAGCAGTTCTTC
CDR3 protein: CSASGQYNEQFF
J gene: TRBJ2-1
clone size: -
D gene: -
V gene: TRBV20-1

CDR3 DNA: TGTGCCAGCAGCTTAGCGGGGGTAAATGAGCAGTTCTTC
CDR3 protein: CASSLAGVNEQFF
J gene: TRBJ2-1
clone size: few
D gene: -
V gene: TRBV11-2

CDR3 DNA: TGCGCCAGCAGCTTGGTGGCCGGGGGGGTCGGAGAGACCCAGTACTTC
CDR3 protein: CASSLVAGGVGETQYF
J gene: TRBJ2-5
clone size: many
D gene: TRBD2
V gene: TRBV5-1

CDR3 DNA: TGTGCCAGCAGTTTTAGGGACACTGAAGCTTTCTTT
CDR3 protein: CASSFRDTEAFF
J gene: TRBJ1-1
clone size: many
D gene: -
V gene: TRBV12-3/TRBV12-4

CDR3 DNA: TGTGCCAGCAGTCCGTTAATAACAGACTACGAGCAGTACTTC
CDR3 protein: CASSPLITDYEQYF
J gene: TRBJ2-7
clone size: -
D gene: -
V gene: TRBV6-1

CDR3 DNA: TGTGCCAGCAGCCAAGATGCCCATACCTACGAGCAGTACTTC
CDR3 protein: CASSQDAHTYEQYF
J gene: TRBJ2-7
clone size: -
D gene: -
V gene: TRBV11-3

CDR3 DNA: TGTGCCTGGAGTCTGGGTACAGGGGTAGCTTTCTTT
CDR3 protein: CAWSLGTGVAFF
J gene: TRBJ1-1
clone size: many
D gene: TRBD1
V gene: TRBV30

CDR3 DNA: TGTGCCAGCACCCCCAGCGTAGCCAAAAACATTCAGTACTTC
CDR3 protein: CASTPSVAKNIQYF
J gene: TRBJ2-4
clone size: -
D gene: -
V gene: TRBV6-1